The entry below describes one T cell receptor beta chain. No antigen is known for it. These data originate in a study of T and B cells in COVID-19 patients. Across the whole study: COVID-19 patients gave peripheral blood either during active infection or after recovery. About 90% of the roughly 20 active-infection patients had comorbidities associated with unfavorable COVID-19 outcome.

From blood, roughly 220-550 ng of genomic DNA served as TRB template. Study observations and caveats: CD4+, regulatory T cell, CD8+ and sorted SARS-CoV-2-responsive or tetramer+ T cells were not yet sequenced. At recovery TRB diversity and richness exceeded healthy donors, after highly clonal active COVID-19 repertoires.

TRB rearrangements were amplified by multiplex PCR with BIOMED2 TRB-A/B primers. In TCRdb, the multiplex PCR reads were re-called with MiXCR into one record per CDR3 protein. The repertoire holds 13,000 to 15,000 distinct CDR3 sequences, with around 26% as singletons. The origin of this receptor is a human donor who had recovered from COVID-19. Sequenced material: blood.

The CDR3, as DNA: TGTGCCAGCAGTTACTCGAGGATGAACACTGAAGCTTTCTTT. This sequence encodes CASSYSRMNTEAFF. The chain recombines TRBV6-5 with TRBJ1-1; D ambiguous. The germline V gene encodes CDR1 MNHEY and CDR2 SVGAGI. V lost 0 bases, J lost 0 bases, and 5 bases lay in between. This CDR3 comprises 14 residues.